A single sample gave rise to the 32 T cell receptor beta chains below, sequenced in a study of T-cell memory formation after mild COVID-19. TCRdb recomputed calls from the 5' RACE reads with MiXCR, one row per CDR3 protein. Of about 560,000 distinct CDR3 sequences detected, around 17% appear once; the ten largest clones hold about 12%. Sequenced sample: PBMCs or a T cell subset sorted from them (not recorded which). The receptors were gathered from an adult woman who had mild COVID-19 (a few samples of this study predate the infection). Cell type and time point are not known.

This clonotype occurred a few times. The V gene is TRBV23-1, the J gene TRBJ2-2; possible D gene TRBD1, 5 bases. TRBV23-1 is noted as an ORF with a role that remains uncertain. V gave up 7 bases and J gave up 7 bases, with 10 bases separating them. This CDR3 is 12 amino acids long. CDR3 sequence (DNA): TGCGCCAGCACTAAGGGGCGCGGGGAGCTGTTTTTT. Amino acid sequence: CASTKGRGELFF.

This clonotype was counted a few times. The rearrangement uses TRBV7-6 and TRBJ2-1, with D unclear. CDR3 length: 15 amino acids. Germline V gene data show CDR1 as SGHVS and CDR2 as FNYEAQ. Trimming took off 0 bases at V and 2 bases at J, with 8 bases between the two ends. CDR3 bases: TGTGCCAGCAGCTTAGCGTTGGTTCCCTACAATGAGCAGTTCTTC. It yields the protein CASSLALVPYNEQFF.

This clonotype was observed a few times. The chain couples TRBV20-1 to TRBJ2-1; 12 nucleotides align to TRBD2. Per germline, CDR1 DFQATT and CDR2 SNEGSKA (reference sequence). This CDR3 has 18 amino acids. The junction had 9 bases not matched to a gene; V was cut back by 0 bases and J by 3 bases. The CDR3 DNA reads TGCAGTGCTAGAGATCTGGTCCTAGCGGGAGGGGTCTACAATGAGCAGTTCTTC. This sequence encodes CSARDLVLAGGVYNEQFF.

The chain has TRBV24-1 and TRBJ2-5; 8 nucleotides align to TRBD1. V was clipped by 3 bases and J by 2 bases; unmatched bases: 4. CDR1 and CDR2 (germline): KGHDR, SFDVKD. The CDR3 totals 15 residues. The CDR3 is CATSDTGGNQETQYF. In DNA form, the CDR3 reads TGTGCCACCAGTGATACAGGGGGGAATCAAGAGACCCAGTACTTC.

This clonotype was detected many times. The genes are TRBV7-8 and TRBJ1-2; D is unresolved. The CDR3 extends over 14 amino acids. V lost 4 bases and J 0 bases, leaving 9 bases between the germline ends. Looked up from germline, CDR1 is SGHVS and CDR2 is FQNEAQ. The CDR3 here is CASSSFATNYGYTF. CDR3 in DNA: TGTGCCAGCAGCTCCTTCGCTACTAACTATGGCTACACCTTC.

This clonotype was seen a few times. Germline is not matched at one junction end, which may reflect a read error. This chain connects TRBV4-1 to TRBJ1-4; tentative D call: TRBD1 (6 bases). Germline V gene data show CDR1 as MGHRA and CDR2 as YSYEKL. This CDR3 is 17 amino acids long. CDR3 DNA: TGCGCCAGCAGCCAAGGCCTGGGGGGGGCGGTGAATGAGAAACTGTTTTTT. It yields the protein CASSQGLGGAVNEKLFF.

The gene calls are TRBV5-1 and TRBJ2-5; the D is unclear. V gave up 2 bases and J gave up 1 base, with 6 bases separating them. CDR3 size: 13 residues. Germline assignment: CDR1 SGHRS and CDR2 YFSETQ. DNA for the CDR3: TGCGCCAGCAGCTTCACTACCCAAGAGACCCAGTACTTC. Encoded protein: CASSFTTQETQYF.

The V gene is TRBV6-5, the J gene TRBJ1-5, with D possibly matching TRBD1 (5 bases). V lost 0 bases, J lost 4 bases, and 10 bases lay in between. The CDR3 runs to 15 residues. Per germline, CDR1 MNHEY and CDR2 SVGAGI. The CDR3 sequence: CASSYSPAGNQPQHF. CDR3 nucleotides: TGTGCCAGCAGTTACTCCCCCGCAGGGAATCAGCCCCAGCATTTT.

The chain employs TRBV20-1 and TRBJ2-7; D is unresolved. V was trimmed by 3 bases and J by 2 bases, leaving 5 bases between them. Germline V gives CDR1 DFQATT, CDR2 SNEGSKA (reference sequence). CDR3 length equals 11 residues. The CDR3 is CSARRAYEQYF. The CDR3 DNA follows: TGCAGTGCTAGGCGTGCCTACGAGCAGTACTTC.

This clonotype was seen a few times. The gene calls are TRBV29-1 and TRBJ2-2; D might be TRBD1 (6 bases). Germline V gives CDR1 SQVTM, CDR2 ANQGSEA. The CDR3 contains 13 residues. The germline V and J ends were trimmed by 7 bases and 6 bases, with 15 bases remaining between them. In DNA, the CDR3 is TGCAGCGCCCTGACAGGCCCCTCCGGGGAGCTGTTTTTT. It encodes CSALTGPSGELFF.

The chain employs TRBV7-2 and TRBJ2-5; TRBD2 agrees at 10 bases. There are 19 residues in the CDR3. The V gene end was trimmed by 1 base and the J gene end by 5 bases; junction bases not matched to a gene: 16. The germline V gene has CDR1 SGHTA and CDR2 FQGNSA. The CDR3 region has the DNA TGTGCCAGCAGCTTAGGGACTCAGGCTAGCGGGAGAATGAGCGAGACCCAGTACTTC. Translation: CASSLGTQASGRMSETQYF.

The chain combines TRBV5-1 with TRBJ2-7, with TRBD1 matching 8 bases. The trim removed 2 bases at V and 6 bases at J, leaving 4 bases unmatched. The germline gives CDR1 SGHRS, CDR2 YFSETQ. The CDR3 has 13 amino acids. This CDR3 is CASSFGQGTEQYF. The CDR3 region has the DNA TGCGCCAGCAGCTTCGGACAGGGTACCGAGCAGTACTTC.

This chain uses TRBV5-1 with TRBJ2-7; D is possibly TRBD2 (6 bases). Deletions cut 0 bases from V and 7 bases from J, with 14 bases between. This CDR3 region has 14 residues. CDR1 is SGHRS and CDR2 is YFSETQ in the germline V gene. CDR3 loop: CASSLAGLPREQYF. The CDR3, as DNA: TGCGCCAGCAGCTTGGCGGGACTCCCAAGGGAGCAGTACTTC.

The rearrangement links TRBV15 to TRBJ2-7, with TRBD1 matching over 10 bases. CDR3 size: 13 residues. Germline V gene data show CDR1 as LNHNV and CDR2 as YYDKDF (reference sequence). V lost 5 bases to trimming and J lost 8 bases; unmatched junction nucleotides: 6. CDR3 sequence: CATSETGGLKQYF. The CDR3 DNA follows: TGTGCCACCAGCGAGACAGGGGGCTTGAAGCAGTACTTC.

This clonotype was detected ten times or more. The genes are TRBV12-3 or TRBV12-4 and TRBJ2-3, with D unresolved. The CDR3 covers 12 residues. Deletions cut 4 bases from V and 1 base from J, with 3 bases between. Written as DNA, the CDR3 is TGTGCCAGCAGTTGGGGCACAGATACGCAGTATTTT. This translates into CASSWGTDTQYF.

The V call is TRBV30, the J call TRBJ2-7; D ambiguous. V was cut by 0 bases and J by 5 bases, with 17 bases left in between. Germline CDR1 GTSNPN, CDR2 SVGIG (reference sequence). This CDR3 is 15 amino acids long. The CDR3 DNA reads TGTGCCTGGAGTGTCCAGCCCTATTTGTTCCACGAGCAGTACTTC. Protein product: CAWSVQPYLFHEQYF. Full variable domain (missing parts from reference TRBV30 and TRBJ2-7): SQTIHQWPATLVQPVGSPLSLECTVEGTSNPNLYWYRQAAGRGLQLLFYSVGIGQISSEVPQNLSASRPQDRQFILSSKKLLLSDSGFYLCAWSVQPYLFHEQYFGPGTRLTVT.

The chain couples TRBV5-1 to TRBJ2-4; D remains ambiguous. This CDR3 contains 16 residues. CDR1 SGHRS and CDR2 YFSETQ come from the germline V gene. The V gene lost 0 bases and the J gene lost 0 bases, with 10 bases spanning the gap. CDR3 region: CASSLAGSLAKNIQYF. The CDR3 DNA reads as TGCGCCAGCAGCTTGGCCGGCAGTCTAGCCAAAAACATTCAGTACTTC.

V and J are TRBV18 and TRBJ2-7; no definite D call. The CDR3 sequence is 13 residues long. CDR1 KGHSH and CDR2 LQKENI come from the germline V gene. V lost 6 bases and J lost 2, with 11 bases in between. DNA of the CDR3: TGTGCCAGCTCCCGGTCGTGGCCCTACGAGCAGTACTTC. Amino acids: CASSRSWPYEQYF.

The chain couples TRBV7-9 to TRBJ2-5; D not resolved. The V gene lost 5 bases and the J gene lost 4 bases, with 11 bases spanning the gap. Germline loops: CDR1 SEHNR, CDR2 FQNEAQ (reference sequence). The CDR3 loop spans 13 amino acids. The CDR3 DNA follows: TGTGCCAGCAGCCCCCCATGGGGAGAGACCCAGTACTTC. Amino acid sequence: CASSPPWGETQYF.

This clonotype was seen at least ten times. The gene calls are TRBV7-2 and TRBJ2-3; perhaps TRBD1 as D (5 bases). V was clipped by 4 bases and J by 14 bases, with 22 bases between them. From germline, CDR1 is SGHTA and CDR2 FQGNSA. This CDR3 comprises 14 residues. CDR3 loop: CASSYQGPLASGYF. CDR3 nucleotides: TGTGCCAGCAGCTATCAGGGCCCCCTCGCCAGTGGGTATTTT.

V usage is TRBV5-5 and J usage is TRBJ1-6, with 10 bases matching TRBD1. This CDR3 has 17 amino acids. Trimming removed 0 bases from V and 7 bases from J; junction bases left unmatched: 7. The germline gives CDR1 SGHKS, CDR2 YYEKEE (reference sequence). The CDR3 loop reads CASSLALRTGGNSPLHF. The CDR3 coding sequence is TGTGCCAGCAGCTTGGCCCTCAGGACAGGGGGAAATTCACCCCTCCACTTT.

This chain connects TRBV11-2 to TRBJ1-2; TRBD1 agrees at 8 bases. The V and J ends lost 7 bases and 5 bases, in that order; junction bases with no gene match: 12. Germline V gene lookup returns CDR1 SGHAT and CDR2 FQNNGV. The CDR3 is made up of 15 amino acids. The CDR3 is CASTRDRPSSYGYTF. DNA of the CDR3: TGTGCCAGCACCCGGGACAGGCCCTCGAGTTATGGCTACACCTTC.

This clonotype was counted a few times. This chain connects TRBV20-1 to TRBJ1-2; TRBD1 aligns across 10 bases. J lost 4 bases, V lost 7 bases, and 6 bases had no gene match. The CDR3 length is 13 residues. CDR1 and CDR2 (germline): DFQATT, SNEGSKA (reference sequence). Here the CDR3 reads CSVPGQGSYGYTF. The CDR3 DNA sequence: TGCAGTGTCCCGGGACAGGGGAGCTATGGCTACACCTTC.

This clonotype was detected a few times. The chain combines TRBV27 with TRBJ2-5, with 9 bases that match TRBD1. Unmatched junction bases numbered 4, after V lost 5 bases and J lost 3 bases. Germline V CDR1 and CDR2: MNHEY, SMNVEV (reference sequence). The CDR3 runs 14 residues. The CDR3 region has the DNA TGTGCCAGCAGTCCACAGGGGGCTGAAGAGACCCAGTACTTC. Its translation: CASSPQGAEETQYF.

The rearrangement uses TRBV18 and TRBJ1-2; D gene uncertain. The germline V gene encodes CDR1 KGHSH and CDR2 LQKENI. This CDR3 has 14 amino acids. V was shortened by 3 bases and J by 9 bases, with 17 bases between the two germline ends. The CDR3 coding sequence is TGTGCCAGCTCACCGTCGGAAGGTCCGGGCCGCTACACCTTC. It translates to CASSPSEGPGRYTF.

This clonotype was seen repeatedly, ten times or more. The CDR3 nucleotides are TGTGCCAGCAATAAGGATAAAATTCGTTCCGAGCAGTACTTC. Translating it yields CASNKDKIRSEQYF. The chain recombines TRBV6-2 or TRBV6-3 with TRBJ2-7; D not certain. This CDR3 is built from 14 residues. V dropped 7 bases and J dropped 6 bases, with 19 bases sitting between them. Germline values: CDR1 MNHEY, CDR2 SVGEGT.

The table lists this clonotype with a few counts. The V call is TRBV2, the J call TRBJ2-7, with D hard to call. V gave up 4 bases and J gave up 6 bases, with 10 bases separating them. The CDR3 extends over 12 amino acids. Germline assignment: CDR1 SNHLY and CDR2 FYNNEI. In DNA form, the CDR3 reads TGTGCCAGCAGTGCCCTAGACTCCGAGCAGTACTTC. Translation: CASSALDSEQYF.

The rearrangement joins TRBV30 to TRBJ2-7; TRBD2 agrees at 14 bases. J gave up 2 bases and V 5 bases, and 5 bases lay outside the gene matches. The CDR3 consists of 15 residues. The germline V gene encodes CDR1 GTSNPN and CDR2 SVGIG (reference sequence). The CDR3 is CAWRGLAGDTYEQYF. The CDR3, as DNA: TGTGCCTGGCGGGGACTAGCGGGAGACACCTACGAGCAGTACTTC. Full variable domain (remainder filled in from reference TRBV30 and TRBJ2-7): SQTIHQWPATLVQPVGSPLSLECTVEGTSNPNLYWYRQAAGRGLQLLFYSVGIGQISSEVPQNLSASRPQDRQFILSSKKLLLSDSGFYLCAWRGLAGDTYEQYFGPGTRLTVT.

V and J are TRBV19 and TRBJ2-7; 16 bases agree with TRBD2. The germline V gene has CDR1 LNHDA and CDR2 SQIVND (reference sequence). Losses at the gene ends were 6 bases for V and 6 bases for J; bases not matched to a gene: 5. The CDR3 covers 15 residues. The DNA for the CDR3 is TGTGCCAGTAGGGGACTAGCGGGAGGGCCGGCCGAGCAGTACTTC. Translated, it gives CASRGLAGGPAEQYF.

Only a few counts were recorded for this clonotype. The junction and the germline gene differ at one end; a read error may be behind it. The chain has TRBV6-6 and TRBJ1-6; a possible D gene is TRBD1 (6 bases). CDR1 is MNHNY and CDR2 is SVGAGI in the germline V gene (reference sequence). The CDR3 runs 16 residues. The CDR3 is CASSKERGNYDSPLHF. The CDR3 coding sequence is TGTGCCAGCAGTAAGGAGAGGGGGAACTATGATTCACCCCTCCACTTT.

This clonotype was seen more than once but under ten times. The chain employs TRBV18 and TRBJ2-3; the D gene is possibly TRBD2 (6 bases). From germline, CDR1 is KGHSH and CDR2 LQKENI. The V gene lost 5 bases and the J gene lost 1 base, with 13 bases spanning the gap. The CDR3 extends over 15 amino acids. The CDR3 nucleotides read TGTGCCAGCTCAGGTAACGGCGGGGGCACAGATACGCAGTATTTT. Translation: CASSGNGGGTDTQYF.

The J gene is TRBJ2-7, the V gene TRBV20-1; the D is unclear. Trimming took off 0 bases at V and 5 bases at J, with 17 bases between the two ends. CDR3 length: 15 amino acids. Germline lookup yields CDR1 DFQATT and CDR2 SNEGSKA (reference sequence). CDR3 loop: CSARDRNYQVDEQYF. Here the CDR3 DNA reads TGCAGTGCTAGAGATCGGAACTATCAAGTTGACGAGCAGTACTTC.